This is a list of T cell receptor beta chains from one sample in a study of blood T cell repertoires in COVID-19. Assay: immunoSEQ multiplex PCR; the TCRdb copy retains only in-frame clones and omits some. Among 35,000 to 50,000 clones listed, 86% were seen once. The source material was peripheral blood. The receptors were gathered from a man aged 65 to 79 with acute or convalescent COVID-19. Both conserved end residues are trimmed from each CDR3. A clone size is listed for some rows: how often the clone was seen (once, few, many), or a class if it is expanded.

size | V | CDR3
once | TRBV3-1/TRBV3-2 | ASSHQGTGANVLT
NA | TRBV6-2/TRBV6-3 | ASSPRDTGELF
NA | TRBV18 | ASSLIRTGLNSPLH
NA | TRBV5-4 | ASSYPGTGGEETQY
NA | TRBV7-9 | ASSLGTRDGGKLF
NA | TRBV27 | ASSPRADNEKLF
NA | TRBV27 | ASSAGLAGINEQF
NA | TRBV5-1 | ASTPSETRVSYNEQF
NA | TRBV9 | ASSVGGRNNSPLH
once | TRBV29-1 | SGGFLYNEQF
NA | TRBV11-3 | ASSRLTGTGPLTGELF
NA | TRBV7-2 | ASSSRIANTEAF
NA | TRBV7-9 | ASSSSRGPAGYT
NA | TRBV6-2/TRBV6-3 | ASSDGRSRNTGELF
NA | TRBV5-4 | ASSSHGQGNYNEQF
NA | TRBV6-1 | ASSELPYNEQF
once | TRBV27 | ASSFGQGLGGYT
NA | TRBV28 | ASSPPGHGKEGNYGYT
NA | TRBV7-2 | ASRGAGDTQY
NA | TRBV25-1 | ASSERNEQF
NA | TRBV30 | AWTLLGQTSTDTQY
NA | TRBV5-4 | ASSLGTSGYNEQF
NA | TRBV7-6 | ASSLTSSYEQY
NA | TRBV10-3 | AISERGLAGNSPLH
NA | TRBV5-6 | ASSSLDRLYSYEQY
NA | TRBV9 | ASSVGDRELF
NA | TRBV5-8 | ASSLLTSGESDTQY
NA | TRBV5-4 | ASSDPTGDYEQY
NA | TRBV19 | ASSIHLTSGGAGEQF
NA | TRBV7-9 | ASSPIETYEQY
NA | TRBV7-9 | ASSQAGLSGGNEQF
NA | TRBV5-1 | ASSLGTEAQPQH
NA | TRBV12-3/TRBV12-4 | ASSAGTGTEAF
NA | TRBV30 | AYLRQSSYNEQF
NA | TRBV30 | AWSVSPGFEETQY